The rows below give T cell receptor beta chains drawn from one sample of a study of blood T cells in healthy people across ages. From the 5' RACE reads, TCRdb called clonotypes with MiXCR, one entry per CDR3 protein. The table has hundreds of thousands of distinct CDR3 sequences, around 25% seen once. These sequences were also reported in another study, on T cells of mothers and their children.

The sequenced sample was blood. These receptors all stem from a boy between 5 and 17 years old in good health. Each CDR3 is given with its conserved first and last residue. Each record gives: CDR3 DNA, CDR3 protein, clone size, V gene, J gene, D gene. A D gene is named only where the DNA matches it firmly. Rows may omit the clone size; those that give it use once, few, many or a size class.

CDR3 DNA: TGTGCCATCAGTATAACTAGCGGGACCTACAATGAGCAGTTCTTC; CDR3 protein: CAISITSGTYNEQFF; clone size: NA; V gene: TRBV10-3; J gene: TRBJ2-1; D gene: TRBD2
CDR3 DNA: TGTGCCAGCAGCCAAGACCGTTTTCGCCTATTGACCCCCCGGTGGGACGAGCAGTACTTC; CDR3 protein: CASSQDRFRLLTPRWDEQYF; clone size: NA; V gene: TRBV3-1; J gene: TRBJ2-7; D gene: NA
CDR3 DNA: TGCAGCGTTGTTCGGGTGAGCTCCTACAATGAGCAGTTCTTC; CDR3 protein: CSVVRVSSYNEQFF; clone size: NA; V gene: TRBV29-1; J gene: TRBJ2-1; D gene: NA
CDR3 DNA: TGTGCCAGCAGCACCGGGGCTTACCTCAGCTCCTACGAGCAGTACTTC; CDR3 protein: CASSTGAYLSSYEQYF; clone size: NA; V gene: TRBV5-6; J gene: TRBJ2-7; D gene: NA
CDR3 DNA: TGTGCCAGCAGTCGTCATACAGAGCCAGATAATGAAAAACTGTTTTTT; CDR3 protein: CASSRHTEPDNEKLFF; clone size: NA; V gene: TRBV27; J gene: TRBJ1-4; D gene: NA
CDR3 DNA: TGTGCCAGCAGCCGACCGGGACAGGGCTTCTACGAGCAGTACTTC; CDR3 protein: CASSRPGQGFYEQYF; clone size: few; V gene: TRBV14; J gene: TRBJ2-7; D gene: TRBD1
CDR3 DNA: TGTGCCAGCAGTATCAGGACTCAAGAGACCCAGTACTTC; CDR3 protein: CASSIRTQETQYF; clone size: few; V gene: TRBV28; J gene: TRBJ2-5; D gene: NA
CDR3 DNA: TGCGCCAGCAGCAACGGACAGGGGGCTCTCTACGAGCAGTACTTC; CDR3 protein: CASSNGQGALYEQYF; clone size: NA; V gene: TRBV5-1; J gene: TRBJ2-7; D gene: TRBD1
CDR3 DNA: TGTGCCAGCAGCTTAGTTTCGGGGTACGACAATCAGCCCCAGCATTTT; CDR3 protein: CASSLVSGYDNQPQHF; clone size: NA; V gene: TRBV7-9; J gene: TRBJ1-5; D gene: NA
CDR3 DNA: TGTGCCAGCGTCTGGCGGTCCTCACTAGATACGCAGTATTTT; CDR3 protein: CASVWRSSLDTQYF; clone size: few; V gene: TRBV2; J gene: TRBJ2-3; D gene: NA
CDR3 DNA: TGCAGTGCTAGAGATGGGGGTGGGGTATACGAGCAGTACTTC; CDR3 protein: CSARDGGGVYEQYF; clone size: once; V gene: TRBV20-1; J gene: TRBJ2-7; D gene: NA
CDR3 DNA: TGTGCCAGCAGGGCCAGGGGAAGCGGGGAGCTGTTTTTT; CDR3 protein: CASRARGSGELFF; clone size: NA; V gene: TRBV6-5; J gene: TRBJ2-2; D gene: NA
CDR3 DNA: TGTGCCAGCAGTTTACCCACGACTAGGTACAATGAGCAGTTCTTC; CDR3 protein: CASSLPTTRYNEQFF; clone size: NA; V gene: TRBV28; J gene: TRBJ2-1; D gene: NA
CDR3 DNA: TGCAGCGTTATACCAAGCGGGGTCCTTGGGAATGAGCAGTTCTTC; CDR3 protein: CSVIPSGVLGNEQFF; clone size: NA; V gene: TRBV29-1; J gene: TRBJ2-1; D gene: TRBD2
CDR3 DNA: TGCAGCGTCACGGACGTCTACGAGCAGTACTTC; CDR3 protein: CSVTDVYEQYF; clone size: few; V gene: TRBV29-1; J gene: TRBJ2-7; D gene: NA
CDR3 DNA: TGTGCCAGCAGCTTAGAACTAACATACGAGCAGTACTTC; CDR3 protein: CASSLELTYEQYF; clone size: NA; V gene: TRBV7-9; J gene: TRBJ2-7; D gene: NA
CDR3 DNA: TGCAGTGCTAGAGAGAGCGGGAGGGCCCTCTACAATGAGCAGTTCTTC; CDR3 protein: CSARESGRALYNEQFF; clone size: few; V gene: TRBV20-1; J gene: TRBJ2-1; D gene: TRBD2
CDR3 DNA: TGTGCCAGCAGGCCCCAGGGGGCAGAAGAGACCCAGTACTTC; CDR3 protein: CASRPQGAEETQYF; clone size: few; V gene: TRBV2; J gene: TRBJ2-5; D gene: TRBD1
CDR3 DNA: TGTGCTAGCAGCTTAGCGCCAACCGGGACCGAGTCAGCAGATACGCAGTATTTT; CDR3 protein: CASSLAPTGTESADTQYF; clone size: NA; V gene: TRBV7-7; J gene: TRBJ2-3; D gene: NA
CDR3 DNA: TGTGCCAGCAGCCCGGCAGGGGGACGCGGAAACACCGGGGAGCTGTTTTTT; CDR3 protein: CASSPAGGRGNTGELFF; clone size: NA; V gene: TRBV11-2; J gene: TRBJ2-2; D gene: TRBD1
CDR3 DNA: TGTGCCAGCAGCGTAGATGAGGGAAACGAGCAGTACTTC; CDR3 protein: CASSVDEGNEQYF; clone size: NA; V gene: TRBV9; J gene: TRBJ2-7; D gene: NA
CDR3 DNA: TGTGCCAGCAGCGAGTCGGGGCTAGGGACTAGCGCGTGGAGTGAGCAGTTCTTC; CDR3 protein: CASSESGLGTSAWSEQFF; clone size: once; V gene: TRBV9; J gene: TRBJ2-1; D gene: TRBD2
CDR3 DNA: TGTGCCAGCAGTGAACCCCAGGTTACCCACACTGAAGCTTTCTTT; CDR3 protein: CASSEPQVTHTEAFF; clone size: NA; V gene: TRBV6-1; J gene: TRBJ1-1; D gene: NA
CDR3 DNA: TGCGCCAGCAGCCGCCGGACAGGGAATTATGCAAATTCACCCCTCCACTTT; CDR3 protein: CASSRRTGNYANSPLHF; clone size: few; V gene: TRBV4-3; J gene: TRBJ1-6; D gene: TRBD1